These T cell receptor beta chains were read from a single sample in a study of blood T cell repertoires in COVID-19. Only in-frame clones appear in the TCRdb table, and some are missing; sequencing was by immunoSEQ multiplex PCR. The sample consists of 330,000 or so clones, about nine tenths of them appearing once. Sequencing used peripheral blood. These receptors originate from a young man with COVID-19, enrolled during active disease. Both conserved end residues are part of each CDR3. D genes are given only for firm matches. The size entry is marked missing in some rows and otherwise reads once, few, many or a size class.

j_call d_call v_call clone_size cdr3_nt cdr3_aa
TRBJ1-2 . TRBV30 . TGTGCCTGGAGTACAAGGGGCAGCTATGGCTACACCTTC CAWSTRGSYGYTF
TRBJ2-7 TRBD2 TRBV4-2 . TGTGCCAGCAGCCAACTAGCGGGTCGCTACGAGCAGTACTTC CASSQLAGRYEQYF
TRBJ2-3 . TRBV2 . TGTGCCAGCAATCTCCGGGGAGGGCAAGGGGGGAGCACAGATACGCAGTATTTT CASNLRGGQGGSTDTQYF
TRBJ2-7 . TRBV6-5 . TGTGCCAGCAGTCAACAGCCGTTCTCCTACGAGCAGTACTTC CASSQQPFSYEQYF
TRBJ2-2 TRBD1 TRBV7-9 . TGTGCCAGCAGCTCCACAGGGGAGAGGACCGGGGAGCTGTTTTTT CASSSTGERTGELFF
TRBJ2-1 TRBD2 TRBV5-1 . TGCGCCAGCAGGGCCAGACTAGCGGGACTTGAGCAGTTCTTC CASRARLAGLEQFF
TRBJ1-2 TRBD1 TRBV3-1/TRBV3-2 . TGTGCCAGCAGCCAAGATTCAAGGGGGACGGGACAGAGGAAAAAAGATAACTATGGCTACACCTTC CASSQDSRGTGQRKKDNYGYTF
TRBJ2-3 . TRBV28 . TGTGCCACCCGAAACCGGGAACTCACAGATACGCAGTATTTT CATRNRELTDTQYF
TRBJ1-2 . TRBV6-5 . TGTGCCAGCAGTTACTCGATCAGGGTAAATGGCTACACCTTC CASSYSIRVNGYTF
TRBJ2-1 . TRBV19 . TGTGCCAGTAGTATGATGCGGGGAAGCTCCTACAATGAGCAGTTCTTC CASSMMRGSSYNEQFF
TRBJ1-4 . TRBV18 few TGTGCCAGCTCCCCATTTTCAGGGAATGAAAAACTGTTTTTT CASSPFSGNEKLFF
TRBJ1-6 TRBD1 TRBV3-1/TRBV3-2 . TGTGCCAGCAGCCAAGATCAGGGGACAGGGAGGACACCCCTCCACTTT CASSQDQGTGRTPLHF
TRBJ2-2 TRBD2 TRBV6-2/TRBV6-3 . TGTGCCAGCAGTTACCCTTCGGTACTAGCGGGGCTCGGGGAGCTGTTTTTT CASSYPSVLAGLGELFF
TRBJ1-5 . TRBV15 . TGTGCCACCAGCAGAGAAGCGGACAGTCATCAGCCCCAGCATTTT CATSREADSHQPQHF
TRBJ2-7 TRBD1 TRBV12-5 once TGTGCTAGTGGTTTGGTACTATCACAGGGGGTTCCCAACGAGCAGTACTTC CASGLVLSQGVPNEQYF
TRBJ2-7 . TRBV5-1 . TGCGCCAGCAGTCCTACCCGCCCCTACGAGCAGTACTTC CASSPTRPYEQYF
TRBJ2-7 TRBD1 TRBV7-3 once TGTGCCAGCAGCACCGGGACAGGGGCAGGCTACGAGCAGTACTTC CASSTGTGAGYEQYF
TRBJ2-7 TRBD1 TRBV28 once TGTGCCAGCACCACTACAGGGGACAGTCTGAACGAGCAGTACTTC CASTTTGDSLNEQYF
TRBJ1-1 . TRBV7-8 . TGTGCCAGCAGCCCCATGGGGGCGAACACTGAAGCTTTCTTT CASSPMGANTEAFF
TRBJ1-6 TRBD1 TRBV30 . TGTGCCTGGGGGGCGGAGGGGGCCTTTTCAGGTTCACCCCTCCACTTT CAWGAEGAFSGSPLHF
TRBJ2-1 TRBD1 TRBV7-2 . TGTGCCAGCAGCTTAGGGGACAGATTTAACAATGAGCAGTTCTTC CASSLGDRFNNEQFF
TRBJ2-1 TRBD2 TRBV10-1 . TGCGCCAGCAACAGCGGGAGCCTAATCTCCCGCTCCTACAATGAGCAGTTCTTC CASNSGSLISRSYNEQFF
TRBJ2-7 . TRBV6-5 once TGTGCCAGCAGTTACGAACAGTATTCCGAGCAGTACTTC CASSYEQYSEQYF
TRBJ2-3 . TRBV7-9 . TGTGCCAGCAGCGCAATGGGCCGTGCGAAGAATACGCAGTATTTT CASSAMGRAKNTQYF
TRBJ1-1 . TRBV6-6 . TGTGCCAGCAGTCAAACCCCTTCGTTCGTTCCCGGAGGGCTGACTGAAGCTTTCTTT CASSQTPSFVPGGLTEAFF
TRBJ2-1 TRBD2 TRBV5-1 . TGCGCCAGCAGCCAGGGACTAGCGGGAGCGCAGTTCTTC CASSQGLAGAQFF